This passage covers 4 T cell receptor beta chains from one sample sequenced in a study of T cell repertoires in cytomegalovirus infection. TCRdb itself ran the reads through MiXCR, one entry per CDR3 protein. The table has 150,000 to 200,000 distinct CDR3 sequences, roughly 20% seen once. Sequenced: PBMCs. The receptors originated from a human donor in good health (CMV status not recorded). Some clones in this sample may be carry-over from other donors' samples.

The V gene is TRBV20-1, the J gene TRBJ1-1, with no clear D. The CDR3 totals 13 residues. The V end lost 3 bases, the J end lost 2 bases, and 10 bases lay between the germline ends. CDR1 DFQATT and CDR2 SNEGSKA come from the germline V gene (reference sequence). The CDR3 reads CSARFGPNTEAFF. The CDR3 DNA reads TGCAGTGCTAGGTTTGGTCCTAACACTGAAGCTTTCTTT.

A few counts support this clonotype. V and J are TRBV6-2 or TRBV6-3 and TRBJ1-5; the D is unclear. CDR3 length equals 12 residues. Trimming took off 6 bases at V and 4 bases at J, with 7 bases between the two ends. In germline, CDR1 is MNHEY, CDR2 SVGEGT. As DNA, the CDR3 is TGTGCCAGCAGACCGGATAATCAGCCCCAGCATTTT. Protein: CASRPDNQPQHF.

This clonotype was seen only once. This could be a read error, since a much larger clone is one nucleotide away. The J gene is TRBJ1-2, the V gene TRBV7-9; TRBD1 matches 7 bases. This CDR3 comprises 13 residues. The germline CDR1 and CDR2 sequences are SEHNR and FQNEAQ (reference sequence). Here the CDR3 reads CASSLGTVYGYTF. CDR3 DNA sequence: TGTGCCAGCAGTTTAGGGACAGTCTATGGCTACACCTTC.

This clonotype was seen only a few times. The V and J genes are TRBV19 and TRBJ2-7; D unclear. The CDR3 totals 14 residues. Germline V CDR1 and CDR2: LNHDA, SQIVND (reference sequence). Deletions cut 0 bases from V and 11 bases from J, with 17 bases between. The CDR3 spells CASSIDGSRSGKYF. In nucleotides, the CDR3 is TGTGCCAGTAGTATAGATGGCAGCCGTTCTGGGAAGTACTTC.